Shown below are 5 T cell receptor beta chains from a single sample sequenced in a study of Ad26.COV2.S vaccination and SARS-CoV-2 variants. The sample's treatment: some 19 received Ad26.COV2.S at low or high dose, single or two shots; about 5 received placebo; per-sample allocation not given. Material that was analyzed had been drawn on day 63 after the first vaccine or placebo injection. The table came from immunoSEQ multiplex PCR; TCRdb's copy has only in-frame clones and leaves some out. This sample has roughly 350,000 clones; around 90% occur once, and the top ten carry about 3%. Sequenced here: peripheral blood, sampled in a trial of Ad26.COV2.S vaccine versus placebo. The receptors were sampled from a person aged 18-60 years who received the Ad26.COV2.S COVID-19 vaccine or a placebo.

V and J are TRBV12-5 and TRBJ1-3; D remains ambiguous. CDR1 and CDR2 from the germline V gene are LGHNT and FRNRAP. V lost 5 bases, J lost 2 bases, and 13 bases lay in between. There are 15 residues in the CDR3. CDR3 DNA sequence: TGTGCTAGTGGTACACGTACGGTGGCTGGAAACACCATATATTTT. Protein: CASGTRTVAGNTIYF.

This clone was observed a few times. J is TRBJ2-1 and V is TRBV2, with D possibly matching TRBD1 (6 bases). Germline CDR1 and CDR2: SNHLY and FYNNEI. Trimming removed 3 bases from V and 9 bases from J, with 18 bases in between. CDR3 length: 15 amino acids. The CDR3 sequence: CASSDRGQDRGEQFF. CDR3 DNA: TGTGCCAGCAGTGACAGGGGTCAAGACCGAGGTGAGCAGTTCTTC.

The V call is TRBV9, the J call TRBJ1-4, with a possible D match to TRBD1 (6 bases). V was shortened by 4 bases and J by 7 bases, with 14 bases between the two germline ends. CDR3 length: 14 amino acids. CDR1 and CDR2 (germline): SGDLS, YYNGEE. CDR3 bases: TGTGCCAGCAGCTTCAGGGGTGTCGGTGAAAAACTGTTTTTT. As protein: CASSFRGVGEKLFF. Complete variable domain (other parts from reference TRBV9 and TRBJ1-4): DSGVTQTPKHLITATGQRVTLRCSPRSGDLSVYWYQQSLDQGLQFLIQYYNGEERAKGNILERFSAQQFPDLHSELNLSSLELGDSALYFCASSFRGVGEKLFFGSGTQLSVL.

The CDR3 sequence is CASGQTGSLPGELFF. The DNA of the CDR3 is TGTGCCAGCGGACAGACAGGGTCCTTGCCCGGGGAGCTGTTTTTT. V is TRBV6-5 and J is TRBJ2-2; TRBD1 aligns across 7 bases. Germline trimming cut 8 bases from V and 6 bases from J; bases unmatched to any gene: 12. Germline V gives CDR1 MNHEY, CDR2 SVGAGI. This CDR3 is built from 15 residues.

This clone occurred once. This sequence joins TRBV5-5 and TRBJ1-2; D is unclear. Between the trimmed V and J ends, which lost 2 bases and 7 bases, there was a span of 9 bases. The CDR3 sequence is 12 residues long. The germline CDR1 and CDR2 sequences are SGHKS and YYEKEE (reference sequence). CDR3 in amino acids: CASSFGEGGYTF. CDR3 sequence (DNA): TGTGCCAGCAGCTTCGGGGAGGGTGGCTACACCTTC.